These T cell receptor beta chains were read from a single sample in a study of cytomegalovirus exposure and HLA in healthy donors. TCRdb's copy holds only in-frame clones and misses some; the assay was immunoSEQ multiplex PCR. This sample has about 250,000 clones, with around nine tenths found just once. Sample: PBMCs. These receptor sequences come from a girl aged 2 to 9 in good health and CMV-seronegative. CDR3s leave out the opening cysteine and the closing phenylalanine or tryptophan. Only some rows state a clone size, as once, few, many or a class for expanded clones.

abundance	v_gene	CDR3aa
.	TRBV10-3	ATSGTGGGQPQH
.	TRBV19	ASSSRDRGLLTDTQY
.	TRBV13	ASSLSQGRETQY
.	TRBV7-3	ASSSGQGGGYT
once	TRBV6-5	ASRETGSNTGELF
.	TRBV2	ASNRGGVEEKLF
.	TRBV6-5	ASSSHAGETQY
few	TRBV6-6	ASTLTQGVTDGYT
.	TRBV5-1	ASSPRDPNTGELF
once	TRBV5-1	ASSLGPTGVETQY
once	TRBV4-1	ASSQEGGLEDYGTDTQY
.	TRBV6-6	ASSYPTGQAPEQF
once	TRBV5-1	ASSVVWAGGQKHEQY
once	TRBV19	AATGTSFYNEQF
.	TRBV5-4	ASSLGPLGDYEQY
.	TRBV27	ASADRARRGEQY
.	TRBV5-6	ASSQDRGGQPQH
.	TRBV6-5	ASRPQGDNEQF
.	TRBV5-6	ASSLGPQGARQPQH
.	TRBV5-1	ASSLGGLSYEQY
once	TRBV5-5	ASSSAGGSYEQY
.	TRBV6-1	ASSVQISYEQY
.	TRBV28	ASSGWLDSSSTDTQY
.	TRBV30	AWSVQGITYEQY
.	TRBV7-8	ASSSTRLAGLNEQF
.	TRBV19	ASSIQGGHPYEQY
few	TRBV13	ASSLGTTTAGNTIY
.	TRBV7-9	ASSETSVHEQF
.	TRBV27	ASSPAVGGAF
.	TRBV4-2	ASSQDPGAYGYT
once	TRBV5-1	ASNPRGNTGELF
.	TRBV9	ASSDGSRGVVTQY
.	TRBV5-6	ASSLVRDSDLH
.	TRBV13	ASSLGRGDNEQF
.	TRBV6-5	ASPRGGSSYEQY
.	TRBV7-9	ASSPTPGTVYEQY
.	TRBV10-1	ASSDRVGEQY
.	TRBV19	ASSIWRGGDEQF
.	TRBV28	ASSNYREQY
.	TRBV6-5	ASSSGQYPDTQY
.	TRBV5-4	ASSTRTSGMKDTQY
.	TRBV5-1	ASGQGTYNEQF
.	TRBV5-1	ASSPLAGERDEQF
.	TRBV5-1	ASSSGFGSYEQY